These 13 T cell receptor beta chains were sequenced from one sample in a study of graft-versus-host responses after intestinal transplantation. These receptors have no known antigen. Assay used: immunoSEQ multiplex PCR; TCRdb lists only in-frame clones, some missing. The sample includes 130,000 or so clones, 85% to 95% of them seen just once. The starting material was unstimulated CD4+ T cells sorted from spleen or lymph node cells, obtained before intestinal transplant. The receptors come from a human donor who received an intestinal transplant.

This clone was counted a single time. J is TRBJ1-1 and V is TRBV11-2; D possibly corresponds to TRBD1 (5 bases). Germline V CDR1 and CDR2: SGHAT, FQNNGV. CDR3 length: 16 residues. Trimming removed 6 bases at V and 5 bases at J, with 22 bases between. The CDR3 DNA follows: TGTGCCAGCAGTCATATAGGGGCGGGTTGGGAAACTGAAGCTTTCTTT. This sequence encodes CASSHIGAGWETEAFF. The entire variable domain, with the rest obtained from reference TRBV11-2 and TRBJ1-1, is as follows: EAGVAQSPRYKIIEKRQSVAFWCNPISGHATLYWYQQILGQGPKLLIQFQNNGVVDDSQLPKDRFSAERLKGVDSTLKIQPAKLEDSAVYLCASSHIGAGWETEAFFGQGTRLTVV.

This clone showed up just once. The J gene is TRBJ1-4, the V gene TRBV6-5, with D maybe TRBD1 (5 bases). This CDR3 is built from 14 residues. V lost 2 bases to trimming and J lost 7 bases, with 11 bases between them. CDR1 and CDR2 from the germline V gene are MNHEY and SVGAGI. The CDR3 DNA sequence: TGTGCCAGCAGTTACCGGTTGGGGCGTGAAAAACTGTTTTTT. Protein product: CASSYRLGREKLFF.

This chain links TRBV7-9 with TRBJ1-2; D is possibly TRBD1 (6 bases). From germline, CDR1 is SEHNR and CDR2 FQNEAQ (reference sequence). The CDR3 contains 15 residues. V shed 2 bases and J shed 6 bases, with 16 bases lying between them. The CDR3, as DNA: TGTGCCAGCAGCTTACCAGGGGCCTATAAGGATGGCTACACCTTC. This codes for CASSLPGAYKDGYTF.

This chain links TRBV7-9 with TRBJ2-1; tentative D call: TRBD1 (6 bases). Germline loops: CDR1 SEHNR, CDR2 FQNEAQ (reference sequence). V gave up 4 bases and J gave up 7 bases, with 23 bases separating them. The CDR3 runs to 17 residues. Written as DNA, the CDR3 is TGTGCCAGCAGCTCTACTACCCCAAACAGGGATACAAATGAGCAGTTCTTC. Translated: CASSSTTPNRDTNEQFF.

This clone appeared a single time. This chain links TRBV18 with TRBJ2-7, with TRBD1 identical over 7 bases. The CDR3 loop spans 13 amino acids. V shed 4 bases, J shed 6 bases, and the junction held 6 bases outside the gene matches. The V gene's germline CDR1 is KGHSH and CDR2 LQKENI. CDR3 bases: TGTGCCAGCTCACGACTACAGGGGTCCGAGCAGTACTTC. Protein: CASSRLQGSEQYF.

The V call is TRBV6-6, the J call TRBJ1-1; a possible D gene is TRBD1 (6 bases). The germline gives CDR1 MNHNY, CDR2 SVGAGI (reference sequence). The CDR3 is 13 amino acids. Trimming cost V 7 bases and J 3 bases, with 12 bases left between them. The CDR3 loop is CASTDRSDTEAFF. CDR3 DNA: TGTGCCAGCACCGACAGGTCTGACACTGAAGCTTTCTTT.

J is TRBJ2-1 and V is TRBV18, with 13 positions matching TRBD2. The CDR3 covers 15 residues. Germline-derived CDR1 and CDR2 are KGHSH and LQKENI. The V and J ends lost 6 bases and 10 bases, in that order; junction bases with no gene match: 9. The CDR3: CASSGGLAGAGEQFF. The CDR3 nucleotides are TGTGCCAGCTCCGGCGGACTAGCGGGGGCGGGGGAGCAGTTCTTC.

J is TRBJ1-2 and V is TRBV2, with unresolved D. V gave up 2 bases and J gave up 3 bases, with 19 bases separating them. Germline values: CDR1 SNHLY, CDR2 FYNNEI. There are 17 residues in the CDR3. The CDR3 DNA is TGTGCCAGCAGTGAATCGAATGACCGGGCAGACGACTATGGCTACACCTTC. Its translation is CASSESNDRADDYGYTF.

This chain links TRBV10-3 with TRBJ2-2; possibly TRBD2 for D (5 bases). The CDR3 has 13 amino acids. CDR1 and CDR2 from the germline V gene are ENHRY and SYGVKD. Trimming took 7 bases from V and 2 from J, leaving 8 bases between them. The CDR3 DNA follows: TGTGCCATCAAACGGGGTAACACCGGGGAGCTGTTTTTT. This translates into CAIKRGNTGELFF.

The chain recombines TRBV19 with TRBJ1-6; weak D call: TRBD1 (5 bases). Trimming left V 5 bases short and J 7 bases short, with 12 bases between. The CDR3 runs to 14 residues. Per germline, CDR1 LNHDA and CDR2 SQIVND (reference sequence). The CDR3 region has the DNA TGTGCCAGTAGTCCGGGGACGGAAAATTCACCCCTCCACTTT. Protein: CASSPGTENSPLHF.

This chain links TRBV7-6 with TRBJ1-1; tentative D call: TRBD1 (6 bases). The germline CDR1 and CDR2 sequences are SGHVS and FNYEAQ. V was cut by 5 bases and J by 2 bases, with 21 bases left in between. The CDR3 loop spans 17 amino acids. CDR3: CASSLAMRQGQNTEAFF. The CDR3 coding sequence is TGTGCCAGCAGCCTCGCGATGAGGCAGGGACAAAACACTGAAGCTTTCTTT.

This clone occurred once. The chain combines TRBV7-9 with TRBJ2-7; D is ambiguous. Deletions cut 3 bases from V and 2 bases from J, with 11 bases between. The CDR3 totals 14 residues. The V gene's germline CDR1 is SEHNR and CDR2 FQNEAQ (reference sequence). CDR3 region: CASSLRQGPYEQYF. The CDR3 DNA is TGTGCCAGCAGCTTGAGACAAGGACCCTACGAGCAGTACTTC.

V usage is TRBV11-2 and J usage is TRBJ2-1; TRBD2 matches at 15 bases. Germline V lookup: CDR1 SGHAT, CDR2 FQNNGV. J was trimmed by 7 bases and V by 5 bases; bases with no gene match: 6. CDR3 size: 16 residues. CDR3 protein: CASSHRTSGGVNEQFF. The CDR3 DNA is TGTGCCAGCAGCCACCGGACTAGCGGGGGGGTAAATGAGCAGTTCTTC. Based on the CDR3 plus reference TRBV11-2 and TRBJ2-1, the full variable domain is EAGVAQSPRYKIIEKRQSVAFWCNPISGHATLYWYQQILGQGPKLLIQFQNNGVVDDSQLPKDRFSAERLKGVDSTLKIQPAKLEDSAVYLCASSHRTSGGVNEQFFGPGTRLTVL.